This T cell receptor beta chain is from a study of OX40 agonist ivuxolimab in advanced cancers. Study background: Patients were given ivuxolimab, an antibody that agonizes OX40 (CD134).

This CDR3 comprises 12 residues. Germline V CDR1 and CDR2: GTSNPN, SVGIG (reference sequence). The V end was cut by 3 bases, the J end by 6 bases, with 12 bases between. Sequencing used immunoSEQ multiplex PCR; TCRdb keeps in-frame clones, though not all of them. The table has some 19,000 clones, approximately 77% seen once. V is TRBV30 and J is TRBJ2-7; no reliable D call. The specimen was CD4+ or CD8+ T cells sorted from blood, collected in a trial of the OX40 agonist ivuxolimab. This TCR derives from an adult with an advanced solid tumor such as melanoma, head and neck, liver or kidney cancer. The CDR3 bases are TGTGCCTGGAGCCCAGGCGACCTCGAGCAGTACTTC. Translating it yields CAWSPGDLEQYF.